This T cell receptor (beta chain) was sequenced for a study of T cell responses to AZD1222 COVID-19 vaccine. Study-level background: Second-dose schedules of about 4 or about 12 weeks were combined. Study findings and constraints: There were mostly white British donors and more females than males, and clonal diversity was possibly underestimated. Only six or seven AZD1222 recipients tested seropositive at baseline. Mapped onto spike, vaccine-associated CD4 TCRs spanned it and were dominant at 160-218 and 743-854.

The data were produced by immunoSEQ multiplex PCR, yet TCRdb's version contains in-frame clones alone and is incomplete. Among approximately 150,000 clones listed, approximately 88% were seen once. The CDR3 runs to 13 residues. V dropped 8 bases and J dropped 7 bases, with 12 bases sitting between them. With regard to this clone: What it binds is unknown.

This specimen consisted of peripheral blood, obtained on day 0 of AZD1222 vaccination. This rearrangement joins TRBV23-1 to TRBJ1-6; D call uncertain. TRBV23-1 is known as an ORF, though its function is uncertain. The TCR originated in an adult in good health. For the CDR3, the DNA is TGCGCCAGCCAACGCTGGCCGAATTCACCCCTCCACTTT. Residues: CASQRWPNSPLHF.